This T cell receptor beta chain was sequenced in a study of cytomegalovirus exposure and HLA in healthy donors. Overall study findings and caveats: There were 164 TCR beta chains listed as cytomegalovirus-associated. On later analysis, the bulk of CMV-associated TCR beta chains appeared to be HLA-restricted. A later analysis reportedly found that, within productive TCRs, an Asian-associated ancestry cluster had fewer N-insertions than the mean observed across the roughly 630 donors. Trimming of TCR beta V- and J-genes showed a link, identified in a later analysis, to a missense DCLRE1C variant.

This PCR relied on a set of 60 Vbeta primers and 13 Jbeta primers. Using immunoSEQ multiplex PCR, the repertoire was profiled, and TCRdb retains in-frame clones only, with some absent. The sample carries 150,000 to 200,000 clones, 80% recorded once. Between the trimmed V and J ends, which lost 4 bases and 12 bases, there was a span of 16 bases. There are 12 residues in the CDR3. Germline CDR1 and CDR2: SGHNT and YYREEE (reference sequence). Concerning this clone: The antigen remains unidentified.

V gene TRBV5-4 combines with J gene TRBJ1-1; D might be TRBD1 (5 bases). The TCR sequence derives from a man aged 30 to 45 in good health and CMV-seronegative. Material for sequencing was PBMCs. This chain's CDR3 is CASSIPLGGTFF. In DNA form, the CDR3 reads TGTGCCAGCAGCATCCCCCTGGGGGGGACTTTCTTT.